Each of the 19 T cell receptor beta chains below was sequenced from the same sample in a study of T cell changes during pregnancy in multiple sclerosis. Profiling relied on immunoSEQ multiplex PCR, and the TCRdb table lists in-frame clones only, not all of them. The table has more than 65,000 clones, 80% to 95% seen once; the top ten hold 2.5%. Sequencing used peripheral blood, obtained in the first trimester of pregnancy. The receptor source for this set is a female donor with multiple sclerosis, enrolled in a pregnancy study.

This rearrangement joins TRBV5-1 to TRBJ2-7; weak D call: TRBD2 (5 bases). In germline, CDR1 is SGHRS, CDR2 YFSETQ. Trimming removed 4 bases at V and 5 bases at J, with 13 bases between. The CDR3 has 13 residues. CDR3 residues: CASSDGLMDEQYF. The CDR3 region has the DNA TGCGCCAGCAGCGACGGACTCATGGACGAGCAGTACTTC.

The chain combines TRBV5-6 with TRBJ2-7; 8 bases agree with TRBD2. The germline V gene has CDR1 SGHDT and CDR2 YYEEEE. There are 15 residues in the CDR3. With 1 base clipped from V and 3 bases from J, the junction kept 6 bases outside the gene matches. CDR3: CASSLRRGAYYEQYF. The DNA of the CDR3 is TGTGCCAGCAGCTTGCGGCGGGGGGCCTACTACGAGCAGTACTTC.

The chain is built from TRBV5-6 and TRBJ2-5; 7 bases fit TRBD1. With 0 bases clipped from V and 5 bases from J, the junction kept 7 bases outside the gene matches. The CDR3 runs to 15 residues. The germline V gene has CDR1 SGHDT and CDR2 YYEEEE. The CDR3 loop is CASSLVGGEEETQYF. The CDR3 DNA reads TGTGCCAGCAGCTTGGTAGGGGGCGAGGAGGAGACCCAGTACTTC.

CDR3 residues: CAWSVAVGGPSTDTQYF. The CDR3 DNA reads as TGTGCCTGGAGTGTAGCCGTCGGGGGGCCTAGCACAGATACGCAGTATTTT. V is TRBV30 and J is TRBJ2-3, with a possible D match to TRBD2 (7 bases). Trimming cost V 0 bases and J 0 bases, with 16 bases left between them. The CDR3 runs to 17 residues. Germline values: CDR1 GTSNPN, CDR2 SVGIG (reference sequence).

The chain combines TRBV27 with TRBJ2-7; 7 positions match TRBD1. Trimming removed 6 bases from V and 4 bases from J; junction bases left unmatched: 3. In germline, CDR1 is MNHEY, CDR2 SMNVEV (reference sequence). CDR3 length: 12 amino acids. This CDR3 reads CASSLQGYEQYF. The CDR3 DNA sequence: TGTGCCAGCAGCTTACAGGGGTACGAGCAGTACTTC.

This chain joins TRBV7-3 and TRBJ2-1; 9 positions match TRBD2. The germline V gene has CDR1 SGHTA and CDR2 FQGTGA. The CDR3 sequence is 13 residues long. After removal of 5 bases from V and 7 bases from J, the junction contained 3 bases not matched to a gene. The CDR3 reads CASSIGLANEQFF. In DNA, the CDR3 is TGTGCCAGCAGCATCGGACTAGCGAATGAGCAGTTCTTC.

The rearrangement joins TRBV5-6 to TRBJ2-5, with a possible D match to TRBD2 (5 bases). CDR3 length: 14 residues. Germline loops: CDR1 SGHDT, CDR2 YYEEEE. V lost 7 bases to trimming and J lost 4 bases, with 17 bases between them. The CDR3 loop reads CASHLSRGGETQYF. The CDR3 DNA follows: TGTGCCAGCCACCTTAGCCGGGGTGGAGAGACCCAGTACTTC. The full variable domain, with the rest looked up from reference TRBV5-6 and TRBJ2-5, is DAGVTQSPTHLIKTRGQQVTLRCSPKSGHDTVSWYQQALGQGPQFIFQYYEEEERQRGNFPDRFSGHQFPNYSSELNVNALLLGDSALYLCASHLSRGGETQYFGPGTRLLVL.

The V call is TRBV18, the J call TRBJ2-2; 9 positions match TRBD2. Per germline, CDR1 KGHSH and CDR2 LQKENI. This CDR3 is built from 16 residues. V trimming: 3 bases; J trimming: 1 base; junction bases outside the gene matches: 3. The CDR3 DNA is TGTGCCAGCTCACCGCTAGCGGGATTGAACACCGGGGAGCTGTTTTTT. This codes for CASSPLAGLNTGELFF.

The chain has TRBV18 and TRBJ1-3, with TRBD1 as a possible D gene (5 bases). The CDR3 has 16 amino acids. The germline V gene has CDR1 KGHSH and CDR2 LQKENI. Deletions cut 3 bases from V and 0 bases from J, with 12 bases between. CDR3 nucleotides: TGTGCCAGCTCACCCCGAAGGGGAACCTCTGGAAACACCATATATTTT. Its translation is CASSPRRGTSGNTIYF.

The V gene is TRBV7-8, the J gene TRBJ2-3; TRBD2 might be the D (5 bases). V gave up 2 bases and J gave up 4 bases, with 31 bases separating them. This CDR3 has 21 residues. CDR1 and CDR2 (germline): SGHVS, FQNEAQ. The CDR3 DNA sequence: TGTGCCAGCAGCTTATTTTCGAGGGCGGCTGGCCTAGCTTTACTGCCAGATACGCAGTATTTT. It is translated as CASSLFSRAAGLALLPDTQYF.

The V gene is TRBV7-8, the J gene TRBJ2-5, with D possibly matching TRBD1 (6 bases). Germline CDR1 and CDR2: SGHVS and FQNEAQ. The CDR3 has 14 amino acids. Trimming pared 2 bases from V and 5 bases from J, leaving 12 bases between. CDR3 DNA sequence: TGTGCCAGCAGCTTAATGGGGGCGGATGAGACCCAGTACTTC. This encodes CASSLMGADETQYF.

This chain joins TRBV7-9 and TRBJ2-7; the D gene is possibly TRBD2 (5 bases). The CDR3 is 16 amino acids. Per germline, CDR1 SEHNR and CDR2 FQNEAQ (reference sequence). V was shortened by 1 base and J by 3 bases, with 16 bases between the two germline ends. This CDR3 is CASSLDLSGPNYEQYF. As DNA, the CDR3 is TGTGCCAGCAGCTTAGATCTAAGCGGTCCTAACTACGAGCAGTACTTC.

The V call is TRBV5-6, the J call TRBJ1-6; 9 nucleotides align to TRBD1. The CDR3 is 16 amino acids. Germline V gene lookup returns CDR1 SGHDT and CDR2 YYEEEE. V lost 4 bases to trimming and J lost 7 bases; unmatched junction nucleotides: 9. As DNA, the CDR3 is TGTGCCAGCAGCCCTAGACAGGGGGGGCAGAATTCACCCCTCCACTTT. Its translation is CASSPRQGGQNSPLHF.

V gene TRBV28 combines with J gene TRBJ1-1; weak D call: TRBD1 (5 bases). Germline lookup yields CDR1 MDHEN and CDR2 SYDVKM. CDR3 length: 14 residues. Deletions cut 5 bases from V and 4 bases from J, with 14 bases between. The CDR3 spells CASSPQGRRTEAFF. The CDR3 bases are TGTGCCAGCAGTCCGCAGGGTCGGCGCACTGAAGCTTTCTTT.

The chain joins TRBV18 to TRBJ1-3; D unresolved. CDR3 length equals 15 residues. Germline CDR1 and CDR2: KGHSH and LQKENI. Trimming removed 1 base from V and 0 bases from J, with 7 bases in between. The CDR3 nucleotides are TGTGCCAGCTCACCACGGAGGGACTCTGGAAACACCATATATTTT. Translated: CASSPRRDSGNTIYF. Full variable domain (rest looked up from reference TRBV18 and TRBJ1-3): NAGVMQNPRHLVRRRGQEARLRCSPMKGHSHVYWYRQLPEEGLKFMVYLQKENIIDESGMPKERFSAEFPKEGPSILRIQQVVRGDSAAYFCASSPRRDSGNTIYFGEGSWLTVV.

This rearrangement joins TRBV11-2 to TRBJ2-2, with D perhaps TRBD2 (6 bases). V gave up 0 bases and J gave up 5 bases, with 13 bases separating them. The length of the CDR3 is 16 residues. CDR1 is SGHAT and CDR2 is FQNNGV in the germline V gene. CDR3 sequence (DNA): TGTGCCAGCAGCTTAGATAGGCCGGGAGTGACCGGGGAGCTGTTTTTT. As protein: CASSLDRPGVTGELFF.

V gene TRBV10-3 combines with J gene TRBJ2-5; 9 nucleotides match TRBD1. Germline trimming cut 6 bases from V and 1 base from J; bases unmatched to any gene: 6. Germline lookup yields CDR1 ENHRY and CDR2 SYGVKD. There are 15 residues in the CDR3. The CDR3 DNA is TGTGCCATCAGCCCGGGACAGGGCCTCCAAGAGACCCAGTACTTC. It specifies CAISPGQGLQETQYF.

The chain employs TRBV7-6 and TRBJ1-6, with D hard to call. This CDR3 has 15 amino acids. V was trimmed by 5 bases and J by 6 bases, leaving 14 bases between them. Germline V CDR1 and CDR2: SGHVS, FNYEAQ. In DNA form, the CDR3 reads TGTGCCAGCAGCCCTACCCGTGCTCCTAATTCACCCCTCCACTTT. It is translated as CASSPTRAPNSPLHF.

This clone was recorded once. V and J are TRBV11-1 and TRBJ2-7, with D tentatively TRBD1 (6 bases). Trimming shortened V by 4 bases and J by 2 bases, and 9 bases separated the two germline ends. Germline V gene sequence: CDR1 SGHAT, CDR2 FQDESV (reference sequence). CDR3 length equals 13 residues. The CDR3 coding sequence is TGTGCCAGCAGCTCAACAGGGACCTACGAGCAGTACTTC. It specifies CASSSTGTYEQYF.